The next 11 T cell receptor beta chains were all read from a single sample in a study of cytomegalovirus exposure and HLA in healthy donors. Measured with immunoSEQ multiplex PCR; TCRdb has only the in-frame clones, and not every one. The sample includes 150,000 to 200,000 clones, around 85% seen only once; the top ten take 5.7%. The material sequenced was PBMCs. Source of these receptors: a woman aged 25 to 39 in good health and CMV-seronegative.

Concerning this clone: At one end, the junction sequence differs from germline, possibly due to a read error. In nucleotides, the CDR3 is TGCAGTGTACCCGGGACCCATGACTTC. Protein: CSVPGTHDF. The genes are TRBV20-1 and TRBJ2-5; D possibly uses TRBD1 or TRBD2 (5 bases each). Germline loops: CDR1 DFQATT, CDR2 SNEGSKA (reference sequence). The CDR3 covers 9 residues.

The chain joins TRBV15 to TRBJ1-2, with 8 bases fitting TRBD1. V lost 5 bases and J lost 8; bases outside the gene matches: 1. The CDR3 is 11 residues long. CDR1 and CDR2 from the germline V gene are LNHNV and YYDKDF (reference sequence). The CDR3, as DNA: TGTGCCACCAGCGACAGGGGCGGCTACACCTTC. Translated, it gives CATSDRGGYTF. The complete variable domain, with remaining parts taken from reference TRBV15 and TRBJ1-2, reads DAMVIQNPRYQVTQFGKPVTLSCSQTLNHNVMYWYQQKSSQAPKLLFHYYDKDFNNEADTPDNFQSRRPNTSFCFLDIRSPGLGDTAMYLCATSDRGGYTFGSGTRLTVV.

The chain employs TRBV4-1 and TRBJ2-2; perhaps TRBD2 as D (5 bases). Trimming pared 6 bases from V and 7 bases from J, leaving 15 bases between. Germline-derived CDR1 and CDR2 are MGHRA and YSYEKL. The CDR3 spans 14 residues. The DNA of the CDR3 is TGCGCCAGCAGTAGGACTGTCGGGAACGGGGAGCTGTTTTTT. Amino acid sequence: CASSRTVGNGELFF.

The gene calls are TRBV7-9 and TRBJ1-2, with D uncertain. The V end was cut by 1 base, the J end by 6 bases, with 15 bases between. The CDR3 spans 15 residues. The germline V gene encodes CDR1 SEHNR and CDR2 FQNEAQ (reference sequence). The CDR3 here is CASSLEPTTSNGYTF. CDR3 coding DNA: TGTGCCAGCAGCTTAGAACCTACGACGAGTAATGGCTACACCTTC.

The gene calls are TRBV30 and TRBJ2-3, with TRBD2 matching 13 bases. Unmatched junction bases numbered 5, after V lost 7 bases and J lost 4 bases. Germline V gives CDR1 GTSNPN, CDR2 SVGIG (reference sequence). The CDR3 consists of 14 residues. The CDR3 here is CASRTSGRADTQYF. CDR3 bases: TGTGCCTCCCGCACTAGCGGGAGGGCAGATACGCAGTATTTT.

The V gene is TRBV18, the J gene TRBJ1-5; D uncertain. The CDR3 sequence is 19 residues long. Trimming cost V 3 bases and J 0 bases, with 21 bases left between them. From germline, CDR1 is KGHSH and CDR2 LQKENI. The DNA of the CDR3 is TGTGCCAGCTCACCGATAAGCGACGGGCGGGGATATAGCAATCAGCCCCAGCATTTT. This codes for CASSPISDGRGYSNQPQHF.

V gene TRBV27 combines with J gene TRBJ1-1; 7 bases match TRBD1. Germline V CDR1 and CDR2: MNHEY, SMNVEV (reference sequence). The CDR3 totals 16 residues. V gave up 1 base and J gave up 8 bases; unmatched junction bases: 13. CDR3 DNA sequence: TGTGCCAGCAGTTTATACCGGACAGGACCACACCCGGAAGCTTTCTTT. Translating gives CASSLYRTGPHPEAFF.

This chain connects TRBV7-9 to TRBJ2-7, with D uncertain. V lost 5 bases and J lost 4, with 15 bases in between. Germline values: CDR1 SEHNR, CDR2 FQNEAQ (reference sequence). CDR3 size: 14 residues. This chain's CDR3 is CASSPARGFYEQYF. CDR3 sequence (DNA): TGTGCCAGCAGCCCCGCCCGTGGCTTTTACGAGCAGTACTTC.

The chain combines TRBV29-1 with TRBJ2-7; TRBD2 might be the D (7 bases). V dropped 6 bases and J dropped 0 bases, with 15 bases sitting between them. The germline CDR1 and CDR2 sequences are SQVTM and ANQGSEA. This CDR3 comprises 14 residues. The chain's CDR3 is CSVLGGASSYEQYF. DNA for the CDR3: TGCAGCGTCCTGGGGGGGGCGAGCTCCTACGAGCAGTACTTC.

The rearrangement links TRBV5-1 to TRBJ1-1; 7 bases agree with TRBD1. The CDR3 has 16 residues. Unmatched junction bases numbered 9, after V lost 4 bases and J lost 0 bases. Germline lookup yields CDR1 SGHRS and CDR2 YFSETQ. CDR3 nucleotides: TGCGCCAGCAGCCAAGGGACAGATATTCTGAACACTGAAGCTTTCTTT. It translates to CASSQGTDILNTEAFF. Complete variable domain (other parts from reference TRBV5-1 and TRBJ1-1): KAGVTQTPRYLIKTRGQQVTLSCSPISGHRSVSWYQQTPGQGLQFLFEYFSETQRNKGNFPGRFSGRQFSNSRSEMNVSTLELGDSALYLCASSQGTDILNTEAFFGQGTRLTVV.

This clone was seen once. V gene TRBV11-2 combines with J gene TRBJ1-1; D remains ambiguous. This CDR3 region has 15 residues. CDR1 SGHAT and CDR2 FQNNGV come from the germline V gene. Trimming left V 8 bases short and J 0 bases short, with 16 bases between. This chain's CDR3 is CASGTRTGLNTEAFF. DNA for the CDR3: TGTGCCAGCGGAACCAGGACGGGCTTGAACACTGAAGCTTTCTTT.